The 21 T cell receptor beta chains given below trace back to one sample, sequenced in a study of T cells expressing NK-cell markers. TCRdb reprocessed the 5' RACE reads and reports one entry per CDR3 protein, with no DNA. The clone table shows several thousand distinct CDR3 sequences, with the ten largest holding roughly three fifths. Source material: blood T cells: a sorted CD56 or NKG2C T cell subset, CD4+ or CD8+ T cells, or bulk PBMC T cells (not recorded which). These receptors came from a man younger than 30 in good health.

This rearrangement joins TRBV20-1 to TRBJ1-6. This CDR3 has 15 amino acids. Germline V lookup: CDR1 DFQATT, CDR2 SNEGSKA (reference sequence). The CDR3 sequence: CSARDRWVGNSPLHF.

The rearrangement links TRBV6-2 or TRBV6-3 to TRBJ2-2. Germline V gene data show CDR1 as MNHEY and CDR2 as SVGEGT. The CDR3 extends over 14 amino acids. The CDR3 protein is CASSYSSDSGELFF.

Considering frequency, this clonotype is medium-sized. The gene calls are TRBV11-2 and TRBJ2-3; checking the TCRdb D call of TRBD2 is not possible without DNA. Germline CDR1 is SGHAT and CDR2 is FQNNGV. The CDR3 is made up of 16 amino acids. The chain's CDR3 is CASSFGYPRGTDTQYF.

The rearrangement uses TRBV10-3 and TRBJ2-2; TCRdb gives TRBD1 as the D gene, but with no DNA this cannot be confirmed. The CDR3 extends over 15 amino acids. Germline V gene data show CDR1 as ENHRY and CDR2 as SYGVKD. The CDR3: CAISGRGPPTGELFF.

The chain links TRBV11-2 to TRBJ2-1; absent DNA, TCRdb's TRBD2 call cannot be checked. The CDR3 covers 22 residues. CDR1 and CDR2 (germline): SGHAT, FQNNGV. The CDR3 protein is CASSLETPIAGASYSTYNEQFF. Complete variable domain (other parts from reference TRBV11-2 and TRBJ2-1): EAGVAQSPRYKIIEKRQSVAFWCNPISGHATLYWYQQILGQGPKLLIQFQNNGVVDDSQLPKDRFSAERLKGVDSTLKIQPAKLEDSAVYLCASSLETPIAGASYSTYNEQFFGPGTRLTVL.

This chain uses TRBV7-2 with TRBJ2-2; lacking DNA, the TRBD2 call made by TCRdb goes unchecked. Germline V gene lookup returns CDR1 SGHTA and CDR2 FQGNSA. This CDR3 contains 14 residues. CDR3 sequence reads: CASSSLAGAGELFF. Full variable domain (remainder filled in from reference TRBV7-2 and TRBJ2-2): GAGVSQSPSNKVTEKGKDVELRCDPISGHTALYWYRQSLGQGLEFLIYFQGNSAPDKSGLPSDRFSAERTGGSVSTLTIQRTQQEDSAVYLCASSSLAGAGELFFGEGSRLTVL.

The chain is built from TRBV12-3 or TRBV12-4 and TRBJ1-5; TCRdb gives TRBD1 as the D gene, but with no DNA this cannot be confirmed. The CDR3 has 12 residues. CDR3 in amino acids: CASGRGKQPQHF.

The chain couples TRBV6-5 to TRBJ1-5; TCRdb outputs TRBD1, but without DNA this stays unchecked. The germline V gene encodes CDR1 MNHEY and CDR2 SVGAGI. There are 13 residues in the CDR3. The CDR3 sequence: CASSLDRGQPQHF.

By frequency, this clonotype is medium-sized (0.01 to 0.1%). CDR3 sequence reads: CSVKTGDTEAFF. This chain connects TRBV29-1 to TRBJ1-1; with no DNA, the TCRdb D assignment of TRBD1 cannot be verified. The germline gives CDR1 SQVTM, CDR2 ANQGSEA. This CDR3 contains 12 residues. The complete variable domain, with remaining parts taken from reference TRBV29-1 and TRBJ1-1, reads SAVISQKPSRDICQRGTSLTIQCQVDSQVTMMFWYRQQPGQSLTLIATANQGSEATYESGFVIDKFPISRPNLTFSTLTVSNMSPEDSSIYLCSVKTGDTEAFFGQGTRLTVV.

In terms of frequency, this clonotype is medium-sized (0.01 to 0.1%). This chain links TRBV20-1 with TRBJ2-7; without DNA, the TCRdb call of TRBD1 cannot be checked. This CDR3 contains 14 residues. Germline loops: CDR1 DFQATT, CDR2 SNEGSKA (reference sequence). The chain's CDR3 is CSASPPGAFYEQYF.

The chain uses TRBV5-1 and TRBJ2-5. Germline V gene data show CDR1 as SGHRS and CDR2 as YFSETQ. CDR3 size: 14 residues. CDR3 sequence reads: CASDDHTVQETQYF.

CDR3 amino acids: CASSYSWFSDTQYF. J is TRBJ2-3 and V is TRBV6-5. Germline CDR1 reads MNHEY; CDR2 reads SVGAGI. This CDR3 has 14 amino acids.

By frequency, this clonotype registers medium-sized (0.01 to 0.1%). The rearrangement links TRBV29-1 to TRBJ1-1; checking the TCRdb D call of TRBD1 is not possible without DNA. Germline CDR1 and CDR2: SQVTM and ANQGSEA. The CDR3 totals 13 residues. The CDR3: CSVVNPQGTEAFF.

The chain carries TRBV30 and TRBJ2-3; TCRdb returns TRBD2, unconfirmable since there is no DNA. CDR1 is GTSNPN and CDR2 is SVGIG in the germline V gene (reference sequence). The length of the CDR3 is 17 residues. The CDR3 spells CAWNRGTSGSGTDTQYF.

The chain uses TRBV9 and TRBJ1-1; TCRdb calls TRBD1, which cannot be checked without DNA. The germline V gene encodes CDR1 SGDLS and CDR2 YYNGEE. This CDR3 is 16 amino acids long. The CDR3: CASSATGHPGNTEAFF.

CDR3 sequence: CATSRDGESTEAFF. The chain links TRBV15 to TRBJ1-1. The CDR3 extends over 14 amino acids. The germline CDR1 and CDR2 sequences are LNHNV and YYDKDF (reference sequence).

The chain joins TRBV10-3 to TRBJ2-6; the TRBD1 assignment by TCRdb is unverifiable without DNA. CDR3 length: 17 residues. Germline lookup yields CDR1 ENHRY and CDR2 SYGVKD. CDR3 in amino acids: CAISEIGGPNGANVLTF.

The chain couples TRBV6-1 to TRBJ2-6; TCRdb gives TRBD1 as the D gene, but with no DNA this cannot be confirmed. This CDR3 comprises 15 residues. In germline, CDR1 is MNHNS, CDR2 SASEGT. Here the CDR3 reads CASAREISGANVLTF.

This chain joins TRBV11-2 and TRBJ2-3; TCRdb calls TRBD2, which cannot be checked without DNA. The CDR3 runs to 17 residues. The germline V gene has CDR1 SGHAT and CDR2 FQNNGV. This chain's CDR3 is CASSEMGLAPGTDTQYF.

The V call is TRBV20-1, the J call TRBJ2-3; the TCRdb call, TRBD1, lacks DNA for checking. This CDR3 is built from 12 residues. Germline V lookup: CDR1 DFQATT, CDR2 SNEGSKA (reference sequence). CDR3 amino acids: CSARARADTQYF.

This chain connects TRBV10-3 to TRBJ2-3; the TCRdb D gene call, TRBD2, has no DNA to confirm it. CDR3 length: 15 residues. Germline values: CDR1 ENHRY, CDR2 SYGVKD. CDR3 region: CAISEGAGDTDTQYF.